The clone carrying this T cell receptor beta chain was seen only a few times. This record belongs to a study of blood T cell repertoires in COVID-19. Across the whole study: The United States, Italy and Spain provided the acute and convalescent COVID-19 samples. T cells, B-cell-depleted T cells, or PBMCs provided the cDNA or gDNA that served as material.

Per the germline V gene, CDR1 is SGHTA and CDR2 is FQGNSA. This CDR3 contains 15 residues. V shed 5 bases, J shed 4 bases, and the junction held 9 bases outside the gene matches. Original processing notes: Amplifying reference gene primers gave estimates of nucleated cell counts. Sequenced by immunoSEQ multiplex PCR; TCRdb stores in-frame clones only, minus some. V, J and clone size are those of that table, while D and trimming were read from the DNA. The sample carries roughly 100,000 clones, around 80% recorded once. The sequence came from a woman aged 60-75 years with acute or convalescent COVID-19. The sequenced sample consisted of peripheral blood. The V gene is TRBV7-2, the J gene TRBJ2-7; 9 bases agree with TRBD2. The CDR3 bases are TGTGCCAGCAGCCCACAGGTAGCGGGGGAATACGAGCAGTACTTC. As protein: CASSPQVAGEYEQYF.